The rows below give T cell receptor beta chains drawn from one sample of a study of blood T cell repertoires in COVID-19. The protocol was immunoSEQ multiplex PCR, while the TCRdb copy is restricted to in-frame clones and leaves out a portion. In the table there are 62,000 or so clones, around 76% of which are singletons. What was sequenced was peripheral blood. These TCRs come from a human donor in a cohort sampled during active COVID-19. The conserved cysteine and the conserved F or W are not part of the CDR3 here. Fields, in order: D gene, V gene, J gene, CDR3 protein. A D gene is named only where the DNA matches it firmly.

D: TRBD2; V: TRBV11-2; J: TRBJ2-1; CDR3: ASSLLAGGRGGHGEQF
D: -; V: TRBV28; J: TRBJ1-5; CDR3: ASSEGPLNQPQH
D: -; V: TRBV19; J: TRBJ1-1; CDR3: ASSTQGLLGTEAF
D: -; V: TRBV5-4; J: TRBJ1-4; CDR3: ASSLSLRGEKLF
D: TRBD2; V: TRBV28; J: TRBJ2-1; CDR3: ASSPGGLAVYNEQF
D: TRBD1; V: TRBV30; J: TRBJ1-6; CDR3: AWKTGGGRYNSPLH
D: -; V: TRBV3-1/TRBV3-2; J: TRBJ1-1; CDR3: ASSQVTGLGTEAF
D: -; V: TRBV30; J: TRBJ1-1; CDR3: AWSKGGAEAF
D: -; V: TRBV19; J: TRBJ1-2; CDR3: AGGNFVGGYT
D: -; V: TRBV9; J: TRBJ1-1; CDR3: ASSFSAAQNTEAF
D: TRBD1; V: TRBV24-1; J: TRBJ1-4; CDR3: ATSDGTGGNEKLF
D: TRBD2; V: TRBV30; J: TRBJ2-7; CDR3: AWRGDGYEQY
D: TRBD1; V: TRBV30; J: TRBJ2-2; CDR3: AWSNPRQGSYTGELF